This T cell receptor (beta chain) was obtained from a study of graft-versus-host responses after intestinal transplantation. Study details: Recipients across the board were started on anti-thymocyte globulin induction, then kept on tacrolimus and steroids for approximately three years.

This CDR3 spans 18 amino acids. CDR1 MGHRA and CDR2 YSYEKL come from the germline V gene. V shed 1 base and J shed 1 base, with 16 bases lying between them. Concerning this clone itself: The antigen is undetermined.

Measured with immunoSEQ multiplex PCR; TCRdb has only the in-frame clones, and not every one. The data hold approximately 130,000 clones, with approximately 94% observed a single time. The rearrangement uses TRBV4-1 and TRBJ2-2; D may correspond to TRBD1 or TRBD2 (5 bases each). This TCR came from a human donor who received an intestinal transplant. This material consisted of unstimulated CD4+ T cells sorted from spleen or lymph node cells, taken before intestinal transplant. The CDR3 loop reads CASSQVSSGSRNTGELFF. CDR3 DNA: TGCGCCAGCAGCCAAGTATCATCAGGGAGCAGGAACACCGGGGAGCTGTTTTTT.